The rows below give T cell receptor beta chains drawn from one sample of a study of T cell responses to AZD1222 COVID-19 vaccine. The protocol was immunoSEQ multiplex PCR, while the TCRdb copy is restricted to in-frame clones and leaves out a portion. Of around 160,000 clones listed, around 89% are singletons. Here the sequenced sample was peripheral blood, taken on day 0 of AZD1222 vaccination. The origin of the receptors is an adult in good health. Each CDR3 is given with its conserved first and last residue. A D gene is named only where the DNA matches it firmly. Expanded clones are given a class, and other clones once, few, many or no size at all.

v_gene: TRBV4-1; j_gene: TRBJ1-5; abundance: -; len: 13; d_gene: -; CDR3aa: CASSQVMAQPQHF; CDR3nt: TGCGCCAGCAGCCAAGTCATGGCCCAGCCCCAGCATTTT
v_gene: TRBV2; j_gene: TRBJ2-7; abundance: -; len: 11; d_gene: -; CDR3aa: CASSALYEQYF; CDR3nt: TGTGCCAGCAGTGCCTTATACGAGCAGTACTTC
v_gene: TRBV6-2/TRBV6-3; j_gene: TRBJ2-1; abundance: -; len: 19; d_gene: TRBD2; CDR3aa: CASSPLAGWGAHVYNEQFF; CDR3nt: TGTGCCAGCAGCCCACTAGCGGGCTGGGGTGCCCACGTCTACAATGAGCAGTTCTTC
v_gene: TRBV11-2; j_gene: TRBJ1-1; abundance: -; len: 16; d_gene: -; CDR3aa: CASSPSFQGPDTEAFF; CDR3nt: TGTGCCAGCAGCCCGTCCTTTCAGGGGCCGGACACTGAAGCTTTCTTT
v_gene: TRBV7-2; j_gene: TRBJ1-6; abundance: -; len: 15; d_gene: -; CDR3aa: CASSPQTGGGSPLHF; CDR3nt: TGTGCCAGCAGCCCTCAAACTGGTGGCGGTTCACCCCTCCACTTT
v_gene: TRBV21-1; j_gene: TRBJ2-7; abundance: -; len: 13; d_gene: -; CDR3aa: CASNRQGVYEQYF; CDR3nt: TGTGCCAGCAACCGACAGGGGGTCTACGAGCAGTACTTC
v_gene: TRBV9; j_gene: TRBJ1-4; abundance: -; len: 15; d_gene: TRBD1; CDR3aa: CASSVTGAHNEKLFF; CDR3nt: TGTGCCAGCAGCGTAACAGGGGCTCATAATGAAAAACTGTTTTTT
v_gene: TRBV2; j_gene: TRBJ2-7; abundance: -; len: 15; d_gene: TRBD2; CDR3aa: CASKRLAGGIYEQYF; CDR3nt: TGTGCCAGCAAACGACTAGCGGGAGGGATCTACGAGCAGTACTTC
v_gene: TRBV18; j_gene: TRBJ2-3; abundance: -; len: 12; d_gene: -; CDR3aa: CASSPDRDTQYF; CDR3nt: TGTGCCAGCTCCCCGGACAGAGATACGCAGTATTTT
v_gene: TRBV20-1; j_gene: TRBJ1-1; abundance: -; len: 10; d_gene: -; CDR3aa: CRTGWTEAFF; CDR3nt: TGCAGGACAGGTTGGACTGAAGCTTTCTTT
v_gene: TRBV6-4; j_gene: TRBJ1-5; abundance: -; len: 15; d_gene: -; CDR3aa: CASSDICDSNQPQHF; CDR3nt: TGTGCCAGCAGTGACATTTGTGATAGCAATCAGCCCCAGCATTTT
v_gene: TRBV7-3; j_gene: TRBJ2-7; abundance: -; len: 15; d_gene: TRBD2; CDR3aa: CASSRVASGTYEQYF; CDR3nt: TGTGCCAGCAGCCGAGTGGCTAGCGGGACCTACGAGCAGTACTTC
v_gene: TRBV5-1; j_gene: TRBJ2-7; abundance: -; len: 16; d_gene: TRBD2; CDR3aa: CASSLDPRESSYEQYF; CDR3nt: TGCGCCAGCAGCTTGGATCCGCGGGAGTCGTCCTACGAGCAGTACTTC
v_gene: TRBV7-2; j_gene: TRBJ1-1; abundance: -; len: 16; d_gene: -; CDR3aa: CASSLSRYRPNTEAFF; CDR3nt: TGTGCCAGCAGCCTTTCGCGGTACAGGCCGAACACTGAAGCTTTCTTT
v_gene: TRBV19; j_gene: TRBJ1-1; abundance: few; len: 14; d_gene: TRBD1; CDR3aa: CASSQDRVATEAFF; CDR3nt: TGTGCCAGTAGCCAGGACAGGGTGGCCACTGAAGCTTTCTTT
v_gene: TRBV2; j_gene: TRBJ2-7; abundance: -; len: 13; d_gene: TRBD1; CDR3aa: CAGLMGQGHEQYF; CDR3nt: TGTGCCGGGCTGATGGGACAGGGACACGAGCAGTACTTC
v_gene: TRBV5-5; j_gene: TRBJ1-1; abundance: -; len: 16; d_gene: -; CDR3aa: CASSLEELLFGTEAFF; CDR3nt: TGTGCCAGCAGCTTGGAGGAACTTCTCTTCGGCACTGAAGCTTTCTTT
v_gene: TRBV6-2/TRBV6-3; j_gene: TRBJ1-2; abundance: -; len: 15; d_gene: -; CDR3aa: CASSPNQRRGGGYTF; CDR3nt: TGTGCCAGCAGCCCAAACCAAAGGAGGGGCGGTGGCTACACCTTC
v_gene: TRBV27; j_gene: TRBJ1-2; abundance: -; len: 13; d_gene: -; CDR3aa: CASSRGRNYGYTF; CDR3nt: TGTGCCAGCAGTAGGGGTCGGAACTATGGCTACACCTTC
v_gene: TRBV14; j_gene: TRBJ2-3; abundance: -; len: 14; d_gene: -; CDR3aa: CASSRRGVTDTQYF; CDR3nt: TGTGCCAGCAGCCGAAGGGGAGTCACAGATACGCAGTATTTT
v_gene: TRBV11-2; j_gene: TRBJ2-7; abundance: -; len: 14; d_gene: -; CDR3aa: CASSLDSRVNEQYF; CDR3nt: TGTGCCAGCAGCTTAGACAGTCGTGTCAACGAGCAGTACTTC
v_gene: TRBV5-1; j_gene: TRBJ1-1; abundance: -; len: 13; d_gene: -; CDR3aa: CASSLEAGQKVYF; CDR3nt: TGCGCCAGCAGCTTGGAAGCAGGCCAGAAGGTGTATTTT
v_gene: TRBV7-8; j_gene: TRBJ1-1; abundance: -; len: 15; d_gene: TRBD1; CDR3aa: CASSSLRGQGTEAFF; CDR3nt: TGTGCCAGCAGCTCTCTCAGGGGGCAAGGCACTGAAGCTTTCTTT
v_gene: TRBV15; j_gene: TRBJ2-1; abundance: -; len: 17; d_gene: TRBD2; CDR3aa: CATSRGASGYSYNEQFF; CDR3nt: TGTGCCACCAGCAGAGGGGCTAGCGGGTACTCCTACAATGAGCAGTTCTTC
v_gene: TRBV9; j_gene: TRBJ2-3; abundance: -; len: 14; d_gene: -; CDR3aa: CASSVVGGTDTQYF; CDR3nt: TGTGCCAGCAGCGTAGTTGGAGGCACAGATACGCAGTATTTT
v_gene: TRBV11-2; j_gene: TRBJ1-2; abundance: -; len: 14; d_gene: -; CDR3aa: CASSSFRVNYGYTF; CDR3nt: TGTGCCAGCAGCTCTTTCAGGGTTAACTATGGCTACACCTTC
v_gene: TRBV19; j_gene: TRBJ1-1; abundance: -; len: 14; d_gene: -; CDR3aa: CASSIRSRQREAFF; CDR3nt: TGTGCCAGTAGTATCAGATCCAGGCAGAGAGAAGCTTTCTTT
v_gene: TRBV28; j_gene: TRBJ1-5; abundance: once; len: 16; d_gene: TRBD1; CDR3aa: CASSATGTGKNQPQHF; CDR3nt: TGTGCCAGCAGTGCGACCGGGACAGGGAAAAATCAGCCCCAGCATTTT
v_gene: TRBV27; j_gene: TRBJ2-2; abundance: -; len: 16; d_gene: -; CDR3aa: CASSLSGRPGTGELFF; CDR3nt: TGTGCCAGCAGTTTATCAGGACGGCCGGGCACCGGGGAGCTGTTTTTT
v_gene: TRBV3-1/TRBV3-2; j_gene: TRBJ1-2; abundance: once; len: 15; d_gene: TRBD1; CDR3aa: CASSQADRANYGYTF; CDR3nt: TGTGCCAGCAGCCAAGCTGACAGGGCGAACTATGGCTACACCTTC
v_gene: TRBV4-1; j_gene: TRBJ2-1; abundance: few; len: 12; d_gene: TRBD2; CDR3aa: CASRTSSGEQFF; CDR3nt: TGCGCCAGCAGGACTAGCTCCGGTGAGCAGTTCTTC